Listed below are T cell receptor beta chains from one sample, sequenced in a study of tumour-infiltrating T cells in Burkitt lymphoma. Measured with immunoSEQ multiplex PCR; TCRdb has only the in-frame clones, and not every one. The data contain roughly 1,700 clones, 15% to 20% of them singletons. Sequenced material: tumor tissue. The receptors come from a human donor with Burkitt lymphoma. Both conserved end residues are part of each CDR3. The D gene is left open where the match is weak. The size entry is marked missing in some rows and otherwise reads once, few, many or a size class.

d_gene: -; abundance: -; j_gene: TRBJ2-7; v_gene: TRBV5-1; CDR3nt: TGCGCCAGCAGCTTGGAAGCGCCCGCGCGGTACGAGCAGTACTTC; CDR3aa: CASSLEAPARYEQYF
d_gene: -; abundance: few; j_gene: TRBJ2-7; v_gene: TRBV4-1; CDR3nt: TGCGCCAGCAGCCAAGGACAACAGGTGGGCTACGAGCAGTACTTC; CDR3aa: CASSQGQQVGYEQYF
d_gene: -; abundance: few; j_gene: TRBJ1-1; v_gene: TRBV14; CDR3nt: TGTGCCAGCAGCCAAGATGGCAGAAAAGCTTTCTTT; CDR3aa: CASSQDGRKAFF
d_gene: -; abundance: few; j_gene: TRBJ1-4; v_gene: TRBV9; CDR3nt: TGTGCCAGCAGCGAGGGGAAGGGGATCACAACTAATGAAAAACTGTTTTTT; CDR3aa: CASSEGKGITTNEKLFF
d_gene: TRBD1; abundance: few; j_gene: TRBJ1-2; v_gene: TRBV9; CDR3nt: TGTGCCAGCAGCGTAGGGGAGGGGGCGCGGGGCTACACCTTC; CDR3aa: CASSVGEGARGYTF
d_gene: TRBD2; abundance: -; j_gene: TRBJ2-1; v_gene: TRBV11-2; CDR3nt: TGTGCCAGCAGCCCAGTGGGGACTAGCGGGGAATACAATGAGCAGTTCTTC; CDR3aa: CASSPVGTSGEYNEQFF
d_gene: -; abundance: few; j_gene: TRBJ2-3; v_gene: TRBV7-9; CDR3nt: TGTGCCAGCAGCTTAGTCTCGGGCTTTAGCACAGATACGCAGTATTTT; CDR3aa: CASSLVSGFSTDTQYF
d_gene: -; abundance: large; j_gene: TRBJ2-3; v_gene: TRBV7-9; CDR3nt: TGTGCCAGCAGCTTAGTTAATCCGCGGGTAACAGATACGCAGTATTTT; CDR3aa: CASSLVNPRVTDTQYF
d_gene: -; abundance: few; j_gene: TRBJ1-3; v_gene: TRBV5-1; CDR3nt: TGCGCCAGCAGCTTGGATTCGGGGCGACCCTCTGGAAACACCATATATTTT; CDR3aa: CASSLDSGRPSGNTIYF
d_gene: TRBD2; abundance: -; j_gene: TRBJ2-7; v_gene: TRBV29-1; CDR3nt: TGCAGCGTTTCTAGCGGGAGGTTAACTAGCGAGCAGTACTTC; CDR3aa: CSVSSGRLTSEQYF
d_gene: TRBD1; abundance: -; j_gene: TRBJ1-5; v_gene: TRBV7-8; CDR3nt: TGTGCCAGCAGCTTACTCGGGACAGGGTATAGCAATCAGCCCCAGCATTTT; CDR3aa: CASSLLGTGYSNQPQHF
d_gene: TRBD2; abundance: -; j_gene: TRBJ2-5; v_gene: TRBV4-3; CDR3nt: TGCGCCAGCAGCCAACTCTTAACTAGCGCGTCAGGGACCCAGTACTTC; CDR3aa: CASSQLLTSASGTQYF
d_gene: -; abundance: few; j_gene: TRBJ1-1; v_gene: TRBV5-1; CDR3nt: TGCGCCAGCAGCTTGGTCGAGGGCGAGGGAGGTGAAGCTTTCTTT; CDR3aa: CASSLVEGEGGEAFF
d_gene: -; abundance: few; j_gene: TRBJ2-5; v_gene: TRBV7-6; CDR3nt: TGTGCCAGCAGCTTAGAAGGGTCCCCCCAAGAGACCCAGTACTTC; CDR3aa: CASSLEGSPQETQYF
d_gene: TRBD1; abundance: -; j_gene: TRBJ1-1; v_gene: TRBV13; CDR3nt: TGTGCCAGCAGCTTAGGGGGACAGGGGGCCTTCACTGAAGCTTTCTTT; CDR3aa: CASSLGGQGAFTEAFF
d_gene: -; abundance: -; j_gene: TRBJ1-6; v_gene: TRBV6-5; CDR3nt: TGTGCCAGCAGTTACTCGAAGTGGTATAATTCACCCCTCCACTTT; CDR3aa: CASSYSKWYNSPLHF
d_gene: -; abundance: few; j_gene: TRBJ1-1; v_gene: TRBV28; CDR3nt: TGTGCCAGCAGTTTTCTGGGGGCTGGGCACACTGAAGCTTTCTTT; CDR3aa: CASSFLGAGHTEAFF
d_gene: -; abundance: few; j_gene: TRBJ2-5; v_gene: TRBV6-6; CDR3nt: TGTGCCAGCAGTTATGAGGGGATGGAGACCCAGTACTTC; CDR3aa: CASSYEGMETQYF
d_gene: -; abundance: -; j_gene: TRBJ1-4; v_gene: TRBV5-1; CDR3nt: TGCGCCAGCAGCTCGGGACTGCGCAAGTTACATGAAAAACTGTTTTTT; CDR3aa: CASSSGLRKLHEKLFF
d_gene: TRBD2; abundance: -; j_gene: TRBJ2-2; v_gene: TRBV4-2; CDR3nt: TGTGCCAGCAGCCAAGATCGTAGTAGCGGGGGAATTTTTGACACCGGGGAGCTGTTTTTT; CDR3aa: CASSQDRSSGGIFDTGELFF
d_gene: -; abundance: -; j_gene: TRBJ1-4; v_gene: TRBV18; CDR3nt: TGTGCCAGCTCACCAGCCCTCCGGAATGAAAAACTGTTTTTT; CDR3aa: CASSPALRNEKLFF
d_gene: -; abundance: -; j_gene: TRBJ1-2; v_gene: TRBV7-2; CDR3nt: TGTGCCAGCAGCTTCACACCCCATGGCTACACCTTC; CDR3aa: CASSFTPHGYTF
d_gene: -; abundance: -; j_gene: TRBJ1-4; v_gene: TRBV27; CDR3nt: TGTGCCAGCAGCCCCGGGTCTAATGAAAAACTGTTTTTT; CDR3aa: CASSPGSNEKLFF
d_gene: -; abundance: -; j_gene: TRBJ1-5; v_gene: TRBV27; CDR3nt: TGTGCCAGCAGTTTTAGCGTTTATCAGCCCCAGCATTTT; CDR3aa: CASSFSVYQPQHF
d_gene: TRBD1; abundance: -; j_gene: TRBJ2-7; v_gene: TRBV7-9; CDR3nt: TGTGCCAGCAGCCCGATGGACAGGCCCTACGAGCAGTACTTC; CDR3aa: CASSPMDRPYEQYF
d_gene: -; abundance: -; j_gene: TRBJ1-3; v_gene: TRBV5-1; CDR3nt: TGCGCCAGCAGCTTGGGTGTTTTCGGGAACACCATATATTTT; CDR3aa: CASSLGVFGNTIYF
d_gene: -; abundance: few; j_gene: TRBJ1-2; v_gene: TRBV6-1; CDR3nt: TGTGCTAGCAGTGAAGGACCGGGGGGGCAAGGGTATGGCTACACCTTC; CDR3aa: CASSEGPGGQGYGYTF
d_gene: -; abundance: -; j_gene: TRBJ2-3; v_gene: TRBV10-1; CDR3nt: TGCGCCAGCAGTGCCCGAGGGTCAGATACGCAGTATTTT; CDR3aa: CASSARGSDTQYF
d_gene: -; abundance: -; j_gene: TRBJ2-3; v_gene: TRBV7-6; CDR3nt: TGTGCCAGCAGCTTACTTAGCACAGATACGCAGTATTTT; CDR3aa: CASSLLSTDTQYF
d_gene: -; abundance: few; j_gene: TRBJ1-6; v_gene: TRBV30; CDR3nt: TGTGCCTGGAGTGGGGGAAATTCACCCCTCCACTTT; CDR3aa: CAWSGGNSPLHF
d_gene: TRBD1; abundance: -; j_gene: TRBJ2-3; v_gene: TRBV29-1; CDR3nt: TGCAGCGTCGAGACAGGGCGTAAAGATACGCAGTATTTT; CDR3aa: CSVETGRKDTQYF
d_gene: -; abundance: few; j_gene: TRBJ1-2; v_gene: TRBV7-2; CDR3nt: TGTGCCAGCAGCTTAGAATGGGGCAGGGATTATGGCTACACCTTC; CDR3aa: CASSLEWGRDYGYTF
d_gene: TRBD1; abundance: few; j_gene: TRBJ2-6; v_gene: TRBV10-2; CDR3nt: TGCGCCAGCAGAAGTACCGGGACAGAGGCAATCTCTGGGGCCAACGTCCTGACTTTC; CDR3aa: CASRSTGTEAISGANVLTF
d_gene: -; abundance: -; j_gene: TRBJ1-4; v_gene: TRBV27; CDR3nt: TGTGCCAGCACCCCTACCTGGGGTAGGAGCGAAAAACTGTTTTTT; CDR3aa: CASTPTWGRSEKLFF
d_gene: TRBD1; abundance: -; j_gene: TRBJ1-2; v_gene: TRBV7-3; CDR3nt: TGTGCCAGCAGCACGGGACAGGGGTCCGGCTACACCTTC; CDR3aa: CASSTGQGSGYTF
d_gene: TRBD2; abundance: -; j_gene: TRBJ2-1; v_gene: TRBV6-5; CDR3nt: TGTGCCAGCAGTCAACGGACTAGTAGAGGCGATGAGCAGTTCTTC; CDR3aa: CASSQRTSRGDEQFF
d_gene: -; abundance: -; j_gene: TRBJ2-7; v_gene: TRBV21-1; CDR3nt: TGTGCGAAAGTCAGGGTGAAAGACGAGCAGTACTTC; CDR3aa: CAKVRVKDEQYF
d_gene: -; abundance: -; j_gene: TRBJ1-2; v_gene: TRBV27; CDR3nt: TGTGCCAGCAGTCCCGGGACACCCTATGGCTACACCTTC; CDR3aa: CASSPGTPYGYTF
d_gene: -; abundance: -; j_gene: TRBJ2-3; v_gene: TRBV7-2; CDR3nt: TGTGCCAGCAGCCCAACGACAAGCACAGATACGCAGTATTTT; CDR3aa: CASSPTTSTDTQYF
d_gene: -; abundance: -; j_gene: TRBJ1-6; v_gene: TRBV9; CDR3nt: TGTGCCAGCAGGGGGTCACCCCTCCACTTT; CDR3aa: CASRGSPLHF
d_gene: TRBD2; abundance: -; j_gene: TRBJ2-3; v_gene: TRBV9; CDR3nt: TGTGCCAGCAGCGGACTAGCGGGGCCCACAGATACGCAGTATTTT; CDR3aa: CASSGLAGPTDTQYF
d_gene: TRBD1; abundance: -; j_gene: TRBJ1-2; v_gene: TRBV7-8; CDR3nt: TGTGCCAGCAGCCCCAGGGTAGGGGGCACCTATGGCTACACCTTC; CDR3aa: CASSPRVGGTYGYTF
d_gene: TRBD2; abundance: few; j_gene: TRBJ2-7; v_gene: TRBV4-3; CDR3nt: TGCGCCAGCAGCCATAGCCGGGACTATGGAGCCTACGAGCAGTACTTC; CDR3aa: CASSHSRDYGAYEQYF
d_gene: -; abundance: few; j_gene: TRBJ2-3; v_gene: TRBV4-1; CDR3nt: TGCGCCAGCAGCCAAGATAGTCTAGCCCCGAACACAGATACGCAGTATTTT; CDR3aa: CASSQDSLAPNTDTQYF
d_gene: -; abundance: -; j_gene: TRBJ1-4; v_gene: TRBV29-1; CDR3nt: TGCAGCGCGCTAACGGGGGAAAAACTGTTTTTT; CDR3aa: CSALTGEKLFF
d_gene: -; abundance: -; j_gene: TRBJ2-5; v_gene: TRBV9; CDR3nt: TGTGCCAGCAGCGTGGGGCTACAGAGGGGACAAGAGACCCAGTACTTC; CDR3aa: CASSVGLQRGQETQYF
d_gene: TRBD1; abundance: large; j_gene: TRBJ2-7; v_gene: TRBV4-1; CDR3nt: TGCGCCAGCAGCCAAGATAAGCTAGAGGGACAGGGCGTCTACGAGCAGTACTTC; CDR3aa: CASSQDKLEGQGVYEQYF
d_gene: TRBD1; abundance: -; j_gene: TRBJ1-5; v_gene: TRBV5-4; CDR3nt: TGTGCCAGCAGCTTGAGTATGGGACAGGGCCCAATAGCCAATCAGCCCCAGCATTTT; CDR3aa: CASSLSMGQGPIANQPQHF